This TCR beta chain was obtained from a study of T cell responses to AZD1222 COVID-19 vaccine. Notes on the study in general: Receipt of two AZD1222 doses was followed by a rise in Spike-specific TCR breadth and depth. Donors in the cohort were predominantly white British and more often female, and clonal diversity was possibly underestimated.

Trimming took 2 bases from V and 1 from J; bases not matched to a gene: 3. Germline V gene sequence: CDR1 SGHAT, CDR2 FQNNGV. This CDR3 has 16 amino acids. This clone was found a few times. The antigen is undetermined. Clones were sequenced by immunoSEQ multiplex PCR, and TCRdb holds only the in-frame ones, with some missing. The data contain tens of thousands of clones, 65% to 90% of them singletons. The material sequenced was peripheral blood, taken on day 0 of AZD1222 vaccination. This clonotype originated in an adult in good health. The genes are TRBV11-2 and TRBJ2-3, with 10 bases identical to TRBD2. CDR3 sequence: CASSLQRGGGTDTQYF. The CDR3 DNA reads as TGTGCCAGCAGCTTACAGCGGGGGGGTGGCACAGATACGCAGTATTTT. The variable domain in full, with the rest retrieved from reference TRBV11-2 and TRBJ2-3, is EAGVAQSPRYKIIEKRQSVAFWCNPISGHATLYWYQQILGQGPKLLIQFQNNGVVDDSQLPKDRFSAERLKGVDSTLKIQPAKLEDSAVYLCASSLQRGGGTDTQYFGPGTRLTVL.